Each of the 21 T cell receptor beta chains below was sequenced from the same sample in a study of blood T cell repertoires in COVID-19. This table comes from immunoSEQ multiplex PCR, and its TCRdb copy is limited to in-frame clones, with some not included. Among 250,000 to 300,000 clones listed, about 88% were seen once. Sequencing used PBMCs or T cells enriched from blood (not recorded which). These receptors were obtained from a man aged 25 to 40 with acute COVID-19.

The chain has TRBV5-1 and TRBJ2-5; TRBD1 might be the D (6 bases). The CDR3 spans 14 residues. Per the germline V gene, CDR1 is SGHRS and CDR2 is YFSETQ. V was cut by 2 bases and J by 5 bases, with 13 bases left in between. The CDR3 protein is CASSLAGARETQYF. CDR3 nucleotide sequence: TGCGCCAGCAGCTTAGCAGGGGCCAGGGAGACCCAGTACTTC.

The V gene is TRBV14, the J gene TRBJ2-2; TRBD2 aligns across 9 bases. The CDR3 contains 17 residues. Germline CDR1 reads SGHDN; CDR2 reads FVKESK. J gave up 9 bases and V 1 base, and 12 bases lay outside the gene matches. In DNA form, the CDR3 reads TGTGCCAGCAGCCAAGTTTCGGTAGCGGGAGTTTATAGGGAGCTGTTTTTT. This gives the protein CASSQVSVAGVYRELFF.

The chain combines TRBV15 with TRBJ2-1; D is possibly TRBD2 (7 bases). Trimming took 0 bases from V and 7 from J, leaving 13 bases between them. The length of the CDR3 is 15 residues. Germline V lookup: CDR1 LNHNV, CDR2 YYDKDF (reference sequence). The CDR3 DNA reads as TGTGCCACCAGCAGAGATCTTGGGAGGGGGAATGAGCAGTTCTTC. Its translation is CATSRDLGRGNEQFF.

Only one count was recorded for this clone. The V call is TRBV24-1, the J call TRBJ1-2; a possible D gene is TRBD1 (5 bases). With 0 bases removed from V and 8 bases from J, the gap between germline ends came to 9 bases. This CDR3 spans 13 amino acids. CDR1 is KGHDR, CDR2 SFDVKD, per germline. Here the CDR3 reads CATSDLTGEGYTF. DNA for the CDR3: TGTGCCACCAGTGATTTGACAGGTGAAGGCTACACCTTC.

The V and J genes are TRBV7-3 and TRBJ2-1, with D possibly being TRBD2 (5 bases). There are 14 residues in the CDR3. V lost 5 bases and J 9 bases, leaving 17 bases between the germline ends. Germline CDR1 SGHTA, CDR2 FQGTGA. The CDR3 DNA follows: TGTGCCAGCAGCCAGACGGGGTATGAAGGTGAGCAGTTCTTC. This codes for CASSQTGYEGEQFF.

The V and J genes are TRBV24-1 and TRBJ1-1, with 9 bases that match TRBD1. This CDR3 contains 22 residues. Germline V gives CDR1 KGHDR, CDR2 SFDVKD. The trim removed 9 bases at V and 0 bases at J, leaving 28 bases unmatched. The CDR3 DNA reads TGTGCCACCCGGCACTTAGGGACAGGGTCTTGCCACGACTACCTTATGAACACTGAAGCTTTCTTT. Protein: CATRHLGTGSCHDYLMNTEAFF.

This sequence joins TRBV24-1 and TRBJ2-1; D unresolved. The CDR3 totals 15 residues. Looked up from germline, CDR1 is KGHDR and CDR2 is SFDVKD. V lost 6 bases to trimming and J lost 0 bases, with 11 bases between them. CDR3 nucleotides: TGTGCCACCAGTAGCGACGGCAGCTCCTACAATGAGCAGTTCTTC. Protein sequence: CATSSDGSSYNEQFF.

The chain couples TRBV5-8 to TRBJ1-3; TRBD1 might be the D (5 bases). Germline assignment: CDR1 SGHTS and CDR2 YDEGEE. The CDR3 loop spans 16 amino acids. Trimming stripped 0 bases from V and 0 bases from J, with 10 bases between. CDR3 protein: CASSLVRAISGNTIYF. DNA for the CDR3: TGTGCCAGCAGCTTGGTCAGGGCAATCTCTGGAAACACCATATATTTT. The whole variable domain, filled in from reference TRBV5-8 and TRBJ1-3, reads EAGVTQSPTHLIKTRGQQATLRCSPISGHTSVYWYQQALGLGLQFLLWYDEGEERNRGNFPPRFSGRQFPNYSSELNVNALELEDSALYLCASSLVRAISGNTIYFGEGSWLTVV.

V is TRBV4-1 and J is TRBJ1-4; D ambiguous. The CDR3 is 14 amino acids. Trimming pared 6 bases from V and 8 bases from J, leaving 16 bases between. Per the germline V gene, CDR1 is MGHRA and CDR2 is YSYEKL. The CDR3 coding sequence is TGCGCCAGCAGTTATTCGGAGGAGGGCGAAAAACTGTTTTTT. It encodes CASSYSEEGEKLFF.

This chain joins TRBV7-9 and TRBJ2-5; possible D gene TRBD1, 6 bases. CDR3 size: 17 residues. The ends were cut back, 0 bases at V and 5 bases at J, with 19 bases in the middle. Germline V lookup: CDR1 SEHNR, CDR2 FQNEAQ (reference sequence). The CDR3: CASSLAPSGRGRETQYF. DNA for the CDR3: TGTGCCAGCAGCTTAGCGCCCTCGGGCAGGGGAAGGGAGACCCAGTACTTC.

CDR3 region: CASTATGDLTEAFF. The CDR3 nucleotides are TGTGCCAGCACCGCGACAGGGGACCTCACTGAAGCTTTCTTT. This chain joins TRBV28 and TRBJ1-1, with 8 bases lining up with TRBD1. The germline CDR1 and CDR2 sequences are MDHEN and SYDVKM. The trim removed 7 bases at V and 4 bases at J, leaving 8 bases unmatched. This CDR3 has 14 residues.

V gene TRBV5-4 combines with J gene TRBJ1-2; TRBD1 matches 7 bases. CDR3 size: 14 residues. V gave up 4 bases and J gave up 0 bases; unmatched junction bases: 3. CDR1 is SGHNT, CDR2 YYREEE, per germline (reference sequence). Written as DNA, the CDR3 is TGTGCCAGCAGCGACAGGGCTTCTAACTATGGCTACACCTTC. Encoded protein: CASSDRASNYGYTF.

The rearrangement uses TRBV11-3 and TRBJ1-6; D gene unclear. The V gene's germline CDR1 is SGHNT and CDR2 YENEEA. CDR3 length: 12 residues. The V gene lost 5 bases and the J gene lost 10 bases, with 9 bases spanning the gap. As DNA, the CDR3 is TGTGCCAGCAGCCTGATCCGGTCACCCCTCCACTTT. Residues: CASSLIRSPLHF.

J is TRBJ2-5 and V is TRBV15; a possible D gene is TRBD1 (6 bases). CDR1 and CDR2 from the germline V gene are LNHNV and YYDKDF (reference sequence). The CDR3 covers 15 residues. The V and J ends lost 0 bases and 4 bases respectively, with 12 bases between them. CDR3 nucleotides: TGTGCCACCAGCAGAGACCTCACAGGGCGAGAGACCCAGTACTTC. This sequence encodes CATSRDLTGRETQYF.

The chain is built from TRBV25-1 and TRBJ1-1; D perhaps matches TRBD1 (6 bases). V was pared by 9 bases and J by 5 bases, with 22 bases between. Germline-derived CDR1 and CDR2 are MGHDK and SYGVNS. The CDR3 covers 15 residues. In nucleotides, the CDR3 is TGTGCCAGTGAAACTAGACGGGGGGCAATAACTGAAGCTTTCTTT. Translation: CASETRRGAITEAFF.

This CDR3 is CASSNPPRGEGQPQHF. The DNA for the CDR3 is TGTGCCAGCAGCAACCCCCCGAGGGGGGAGGGTCAGCCCCAGCATTTT. The rearrangement links TRBV21-1 to TRBJ1-5. TRBV21-1 is reported as a pseudogene. The length of the CDR3 is 16 residues.

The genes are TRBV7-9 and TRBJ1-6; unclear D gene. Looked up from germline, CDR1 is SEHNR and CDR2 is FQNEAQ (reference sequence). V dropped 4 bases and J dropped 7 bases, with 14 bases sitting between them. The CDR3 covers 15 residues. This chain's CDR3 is CASSYGSFSNSPLHF. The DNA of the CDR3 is TGTGCCAGCAGCTATGGGAGCTTCTCCAATTCACCCCTCCACTTT. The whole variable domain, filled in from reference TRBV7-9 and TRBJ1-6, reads DTGVSQNPRHKITKRGQNVTFRCDPISEHNRLYWYRQTLGQGPEFLTYFQNEAQLEKSRLLSDRFSAERPKGSFSTLEIQRTEQGDSAMYLCASSYGSFSNSPLHFGNGTRLTVT.

CDR3: CASSLAPPIPGTSGAQETQYF. CDR3 coding DNA: TGTGCCAGCAGCTTAGCCCCCCCTATTCCCGGGACTAGCGGGGCACAAGAGACCCAGTACTTC. The J gene is TRBJ2-5, the V gene TRBV7-6; 13 positions match TRBD2. Germline V gene sequence: CDR1 SGHVS, CDR2 FNYEAQ. CDR3 length equals 21 residues. The junction had 15 bases not matched to a gene; V was cut back by 0 bases and J by 2 bases.

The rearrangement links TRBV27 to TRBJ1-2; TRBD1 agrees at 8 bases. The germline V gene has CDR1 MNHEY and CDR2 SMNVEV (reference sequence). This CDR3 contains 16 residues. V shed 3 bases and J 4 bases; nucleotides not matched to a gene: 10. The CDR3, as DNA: TGTGCCAGCAGTTTCCTAGACAGGGGAGGGACCTATGGCTACACCTTC. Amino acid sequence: CASSFLDRGGTYGYTF.

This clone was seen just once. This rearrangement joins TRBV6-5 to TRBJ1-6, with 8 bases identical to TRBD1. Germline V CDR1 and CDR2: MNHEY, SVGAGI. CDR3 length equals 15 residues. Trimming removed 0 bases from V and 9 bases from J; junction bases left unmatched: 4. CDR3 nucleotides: TGTGCCAGCAGTTACTCGAACAGGGGGGGTTCACCCCTCCACTTT. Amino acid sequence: CASSYSNRGGSPLHF.

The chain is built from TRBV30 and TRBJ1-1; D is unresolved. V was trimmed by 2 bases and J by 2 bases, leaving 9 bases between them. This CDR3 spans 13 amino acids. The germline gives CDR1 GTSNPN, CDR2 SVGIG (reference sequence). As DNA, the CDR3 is TGTGCCTGGAGTCACGGAGTTAACACTGAAGCTTTCTTT. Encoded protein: CAWSHGVNTEAFF.